This T cell receptor (beta chain) was profiled in a study of TIL therapy for anti-PD-1-resistant metastatic lung cancer. The overall study: Half of patients were current or former smokers.

Germline assignment: CDR1 SGHTA and CDR2 FQGNSA. Between the trimmed V and J ends, which lost 7 bases and 6 bases, there was a span of 10 bases. CDR3 size: 12 residues. For this clone: Its specificity is not known.

Study-level findings and limits: Compared with baseline intratumoral T cells, expanded TIL cultures were more clonal and less diverse (approximately 6% vs 31%).

The immunoSEQ assay was v3. Here immunoSEQ multiplex PCR was the method, and the copy in TCRdb shows in-frame clones only, minus some. The sample lists 50,000 or so clones; less than 75% were seen once. Sample time point: pre-treatment sample, taken before nivolumab and TIL therapy. Most excised metastases sampled were pleural nodules or supraclavicular lymph nodes. Patients then received nivolumab; progressors got lymphodepletion, TIL and IL-2. The TCR sequence derives from a person between 25 and 79 years old with non-small cell lung cancer. The rearrangement uses TRBV7-2 and TRBJ2-1; tentatively, D is TRBD1 or TRBD2 (5 bases each). The sequenced sample was tumor tissue, obtained at baseline. The CDR3 is CASNRDANEQFF. The CDR3 bases are TGTGCCAGCAACCGGGACGCCAATGAGCAGTTCTTC.